The next 24 T cell receptor beta chains were all read from a single sample in a study of cytomegalovirus exposure and HLA in healthy donors. A multiplex PCR was run with 60 Vbeta primers and 13 Jbeta primers. TCRdb's table, derived via immunoSEQ multiplex PCR, lists solely in-frame clones and lacks some. This listing includes 95,000 to 150,000 clones. The sample consisted of PBMCs. The receptors shown here come from a man between 18 and 29 years old in good health and CMV-seronegative.

V gene TRBV5-1 combines with J gene TRBJ2-2, with TRBD1 matching over 9 bases. CDR1 SGHRS and CDR2 YFSETQ come from the germline V gene. V was pared by 0 bases and J by 5 bases, with 8 bases of the junction left unmatched. This CDR3 is built from 17 residues. The CDR3 is CASSLGSGTGRTGELFF. The CDR3 nucleotides are TGCGCCAGCAGCTTGGGGAGTGGGACAGGGAGAACCGGGGAGCTGTTTTTT.

J is TRBJ1-3 and V is TRBV11-2, with a tentative D call TRBD1 (5 bases). There are 17 residues in the CDR3. Per germline, CDR1 SGHAT and CDR2 FQNNGV. V was shortened by 2 bases and J by 0 bases, with 14 bases between the two germline ends. DNA for the CDR3: TGTGCCAGCAGCTTATGGAGGAGGGGCCTCTCTGGAAACACCATATATTTT. Its translation: CASSLWRRGLSGNTIYF. Full variable domain (missing parts from reference TRBV11-2 and TRBJ1-3): EAGVAQSPRYKIIEKRQSVAFWCNPISGHATLYWYQQILGQGPKLLIQFQNNGVVDDSQLPKDRFSAERLKGVDSTLKIQPAKLEDSAVYLCASSLWRRGLSGNTIYFGEGSWLTVV.

This chain joins TRBV4-1 and TRBJ2-7; D is undetermined. Germline-derived CDR1 and CDR2 are MGHRA and YSYEKL. The length of the CDR3 is 15 residues. V lost 4 bases and J lost 6, with 19 bases in between. CDR3 nucleotide sequence: TGCGCCAGCAGCCGCACCGGGTCCACACTCGGCGAGCAGTACTTC. Translating it yields CASSRTGSTLGEQYF.

This chain connects TRBV13 to TRBJ2-7; D not certain. The CDR3 is made up of 13 amino acids. V lost 5 bases to trimming and J lost 2 bases, with 10 bases between them. CDR1 and CDR2 (germline): PRHDT, FYEKMQ (reference sequence). The CDR3 sequence: CASSPPRTYEQYF. The CDR3 bases are TGTGCCAGCAGCCCTCCTAGGACCTACGAGCAGTACTTC.

This chain connects TRBV5-5 to TRBJ2-7; 7 nucleotides agree with TRBD1. The V gene end was trimmed by 7 bases and the J gene end by 4 bases; junction bases not matched to a gene: 11. CDR3 size: 14 residues. CDR1 and CDR2 from the germline V gene are SGHKS and YYEKEE (reference sequence). DNA of the CDR3: TGTGCCAGCTTCCGAGGGACAGAACTGTACGAGCAGTACTTC. It translates to CASFRGTELYEQYF.

This chain links TRBV5-6 with TRBJ1-5; 11 nucleotides agree with TRBD1. CDR3 length equals 13 residues. J was trimmed by 10 bases and V by 3 bases; bases with no gene match: 3. From germline, CDR1 is SGHDT and CDR2 YYEEEE. CDR3 DNA sequence: TGTGCCAGCAGCTGGACAGGGGGCGGACCCCAGCATTTT. Its protein is CASSWTGGGPQHF.

V and J are TRBV5-6 and TRBJ2-5; 11 nucleotides agree with TRBD2. The DNA end is more similar to TRBJ2-7, so the J call may be wrong. The CDR3 is made up of 15 amino acids. CDR1 is SGHDT, CDR2 YYEEEE, per germline. Written as DNA, the CDR3 is TGTGCCAGCAGCCAACGACTAGCGGGAAACTACGAGCAGTACTTC. Translating it yields CASSQRLAGNYEQYF.

V is TRBV18 and J is TRBJ1-4; D not resolved. There are 13 residues in the CDR3. V was shortened by 2 bases and J by 8 bases, with 9 bases between the two germline ends. The germline CDR1 and CDR2 sequences are KGHSH and LQKENI. The CDR3 spells CASSPKQQEKLFF. DNA of the CDR3: TGTGCCAGCTCACCAAAACAGCAAGAAAAACTGTTTTTT.

V and J are TRBV28 and TRBJ1-2, with TRBD1 matching over 9 bases. This CDR3 is built from 15 residues. With 4 bases clipped from V and 8 bases from J, the junction kept 11 bases outside the gene matches. Germline CDR1 MDHEN, CDR2 SYDVKM. CDR3 region: CASSSQLGTGKGYTF. The CDR3 coding sequence is TGTGCCAGCAGTTCACAACTCGGGACAGGGAAAGGCTACACCTTC.

The chain joins TRBV6-5 to TRBJ2-7, with 7 bases identical to TRBD2. CDR1 is MNHEY, CDR2 SVGAGI, per germline. This CDR3 is built from 13 residues. Trimming at V came to 2 bases and at J to 2 bases, leaving 0 bases not matched to a gene. CDR3 in DNA: TGTGCCAGCAGTTACGGGAGGGCCTACGAGCAGTACTTC. Translation: CASSYGRAYEQYF.

J is TRBJ2-1 and V is TRBV5-1, with D unresolved. The CDR3 consists of 13 residues. V lost 4 bases and J lost 5, with 10 bases in between. Looked up from germline, CDR1 is SGHRS and CDR2 is YFSETQ. The CDR3 DNA reads as TGCGCCAGCAGCCCTCCCCCCCACAATGAGCAGTTCTTC. As protein: CASSPPPHNEQFF.

The V gene is TRBV5-4, the J gene TRBJ2-7; no clear D. The V gene lost 0 bases and the J gene lost 6 bases, with 7 bases spanning the gap. The germline CDR1 and CDR2 sequences are SGHNT and YYREEE (reference sequence). The CDR3 contains 12 residues. CDR3 amino acids: CASSLVSGEQYF. DNA for the CDR3: TGTGCCAGCAGCTTGGTGTCGGGCGAGCAGTACTTC.

The chain joins TRBV12-5 to TRBJ1-5; D is uncertain. V lost 8 bases and J lost 0, with 8 bases in between. Germline V gives CDR1 LGHNT, CDR2 FRNRAP. The CDR3 consists of 13 residues. Here the CDR3 DNA reads TGTGCTAGTTTAAGCTATAGCAATCAGCCCCAGCATTTT. Protein: CASLSYSNQPQHF.

V usage is TRBV7-3 and J usage is TRBJ2-3, with D perhaps matching TRBD2 (6 bases). This CDR3 is built from 14 residues. The germline CDR1 and CDR2 sequences are SGHTA and FQGTGA. V was cut by 2 bases and J by 6 bases, with 12 bases left in between. CDR3 region: CASSLSAGLDTQYF. DNA for the CDR3: TGTGCCAGCAGCTTATCGGCGGGGTTGGATACGCAGTATTTT. The full variable domain, with the rest looked up from reference TRBV7-3 and TRBJ2-3, is GAGVSQTPSNKVTEKGKYVELRCDPISGHTALYWYRQSLGQGPEFLIYFQGTGAADDSGLPNDRFFAVRPEGSVSTLKIQRTERGDSAVYLCASSLSAGLDTQYFGPGTRLTVL.

Notes on this clone: Germline and junction disagree at one end, which may indicate a read error. The chain couples TRBV29-1 to TRBJ2-3; perhaps TRBD1 as D (6 bases). Germline V gene sequence: CDR1 SQVTM, CDR2 ANQGSEA. The CDR3 covers 14 residues. The CDR3 protein is CSVEGAGDTDTQYF. CDR3 coding DNA: TGCAGCGTAGAAGGGGCAGGGGACACAGATACGCAGTATTTT.

The chain couples TRBV11-2 to TRBJ1-2; a weak D match, TRBD1 (6 bases). CDR1 and CDR2 from the germline V gene are SGHAT and FQNNGV. V was shortened by 0 bases and J by 4 bases, with 9 bases between the two germline ends. The CDR3 extends over 14 amino acids. CDR3: CASSLDRGVYGYTF. CDR3 bases: TGTGCCAGCAGCTTAGACAGGGGAGTCTATGGCTACACCTTC.

The chain couples TRBV19 to TRBJ2-7; possibly TRBD2 for D (7 bases). The V end was cut by 3 bases, the J end by 2 bases, with 20 bases between. Germline V gives CDR1 LNHDA, CDR2 SQIVND (reference sequence). The CDR3 has 17 residues. This CDR3 is CASSMSDSLADPYEQYF. In DNA, the CDR3 is TGTGCCAGTAGTATGTCGGACAGCCTAGCGGACCCCTACGAGCAGTACTTC.

The chain joins TRBV30 to TRBJ2-2; 7 nucleotides line up with TRBD1. CDR1 GTSNPN and CDR2 SVGIG come from the germline V gene (reference sequence). There are 14 residues in the CDR3. Trimming at V came to 3 bases and at J to 5 bases, leaving 6 bases not matched to a gene. The CDR3 sequence is CAWRGQWLTGELFF. In DNA form, the CDR3 reads TGTGCCTGGAGGGGACAGTGGTTGACCGGGGAGCTGTTTTTT.

This chain uses TRBV7-2 with TRBJ1-2, with 7 positions matching TRBD1. This CDR3 has 15 amino acids. The junction had 7 bases not matched to a gene; V was cut back by 2 bases and J by 4 bases. Per germline, CDR1 SGHTA and CDR2 FQGNSA. CDR3 loop: CASSLRDSTFYGYTF. The CDR3 DNA follows: TGTGCCAGCAGCTTAAGGGACAGCACCTTCTATGGCTACACCTTC.

This chain connects TRBV30 to TRBJ1-4; D is undetermined. The V and J ends lost 3 bases and 7 bases respectively, with 9 bases between them. The CDR3 is 12 amino acids. Germline assignment: CDR1 GTSNPN and CDR2 SVGIG (reference sequence). The CDR3 DNA reads as TGTGCCTGGAGGAGTGGAGTTGAAAAACTGTTTTTT. It is translated as CAWRSGVEKLFF.

As to this clone: The junction and the germline gene differ at one end; a read error may be behind it. This CDR3 is also generated by other DNA sequences in the sample. The gene calls are TRBV6-1 and TRBJ2-1; 12 bases align to TRBD2. The CDR3 sequence is 15 residues long. Germline V CDR1 and CDR2: MNHNS, SASEGT. DNA of the CDR3: TGTGCCAGCAGCCGGACTAGCGGGGACTACAACGAGCAGTTCTTC. It translates to CASSRTSGDYNEQFF.

The chain carries TRBV7-3 and TRBJ2-7, with D possibly TRBD1 on 5 matching bases. CDR1 SGHTA and CDR2 FQGTGA come from the germline V gene. Trimming removed 0 bases from V and 6 bases from J, with 21 bases in between. This CDR3 comprises 17 residues. The CDR3 sequence: CASSLTGRGRYTSEQYF. The DNA for the CDR3 is TGTGCCAGCAGCTTAACTGGAAGGGGTAGATACACGAGCGAGCAGTACTTC.

The V call is TRBV30, the J call TRBJ2-7; no reliable D call. Germline V gene data show CDR1 as GTSNPN and CDR2 as SVGIG (reference sequence). This CDR3 is 13 amino acids long. Trimming stripped 4 bases from V and 0 bases from J, with 10 bases between. CDR3 region: CAWKWPSSYEQYF. DNA of the CDR3: TGTGCCTGGAAGTGGCCATCCTCCTACGAGCAGTACTTC.

V gene TRBV27 combines with J gene TRBJ2-1; D is ambiguous. Trimming took 5 bases from V and 3 from J, leaving 14 bases between them. Germline lookup yields CDR1 MNHEY and CDR2 SMNVEV (reference sequence). CDR3 length equals 15 residues. The CDR3 region has the DNA TGTGCCAGCAGTCCCCGGTCCGGTTACTACAATGAGCAGTTCTTC. Protein product: CASSPRSGYYNEQFF.